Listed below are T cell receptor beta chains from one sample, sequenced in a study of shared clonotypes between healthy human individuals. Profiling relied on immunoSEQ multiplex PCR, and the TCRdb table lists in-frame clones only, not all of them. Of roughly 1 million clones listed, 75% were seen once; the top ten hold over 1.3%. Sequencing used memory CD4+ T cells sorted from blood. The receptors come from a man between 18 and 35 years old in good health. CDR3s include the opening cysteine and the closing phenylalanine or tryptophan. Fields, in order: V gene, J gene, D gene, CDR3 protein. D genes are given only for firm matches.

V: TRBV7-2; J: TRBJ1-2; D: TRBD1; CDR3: CASSQGQGSGYTF
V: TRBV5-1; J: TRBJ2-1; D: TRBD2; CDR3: CASSWGLANNEQFF
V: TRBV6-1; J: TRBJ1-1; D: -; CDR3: CASSSPDRNTEAFF
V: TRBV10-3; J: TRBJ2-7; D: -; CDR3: CAISGGPTSYEQYF
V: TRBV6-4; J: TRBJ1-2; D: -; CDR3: CASSDGKGANYGYTF
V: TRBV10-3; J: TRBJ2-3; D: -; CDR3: CAIGPGRTDTQYF
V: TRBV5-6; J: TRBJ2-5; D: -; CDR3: CASSLRGALGTQYF
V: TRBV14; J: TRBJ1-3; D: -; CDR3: CASSQVQLNSGNTIYF
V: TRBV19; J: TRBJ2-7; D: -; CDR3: CASSNRLGEQYF
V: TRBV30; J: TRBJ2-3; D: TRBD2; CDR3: CAWISGLAGDTQYF
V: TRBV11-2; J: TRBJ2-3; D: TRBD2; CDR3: CASNLLSAGGTDTQYF
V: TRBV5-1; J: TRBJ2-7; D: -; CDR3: CASSADGSYEQYF
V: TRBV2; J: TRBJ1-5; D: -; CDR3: CASSEGASGQPQHF
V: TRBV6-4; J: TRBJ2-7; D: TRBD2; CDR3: CASRGRGLYEQYF
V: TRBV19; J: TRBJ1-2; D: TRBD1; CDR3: CASSSRQGVYGYTF
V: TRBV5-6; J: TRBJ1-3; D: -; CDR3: CASSRRGGSGNTIYF
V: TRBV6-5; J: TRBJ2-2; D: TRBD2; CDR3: CASNSGRGTGELFF